This T cell receptor beta chain was observed in a study of blood T cell repertoires in COVID-19. For the study at large: The United States, Italy and Spain supplied acute and convalescent COVID-19 samples. Nucleic acid was either cDNA or gDNA, and it came from T cells, B-cell-depleted T cells, or PBMCs.

V trimming: 2 bases; J trimming: 1 base; junction bases outside the gene matches: 3. In germline, CDR1 is MGHDK, CDR2 SYGVNS. This CDR3 contains 15 residues. In the original processing: For nucleated cells, counts were estimated from reference gene primer amplification. Clones were read by immunoSEQ multiplex PCR, and TCRdb kept only the in-frame ones, dropping some. V and J calls and clone size are copied from that table; D and trimming were computed from the DNA. This sample yields under 200,000 clones, of which 65% to 90% are seen a single time; about 1.6% belongs to the top ten. The sample consisted of peripheral blood. The sequence was collected from a human donor in a cohort sampled during active COVID-19. This sequence joins TRBV25-1 and TRBJ2-7; TRBD2 matches 9 bases. The CDR3 coding sequence is TGTGCCAGCAGTGAAGGGGCGGGGGGGTCCTACGAGCAGTACTTC. Translation: CASSEGAGGSYEQYF.